This T cell receptor beta chain was sequenced during a study of prognosis after radiotherapy for stage I lung cancer (dated by TCRdb to about 2021). Context from the whole study: Between early 2018 and early 2019, fewer than 20 patients with stage I NSCLC were enrolled in Nanjing, China. SBRT was given in 3 to 5 fractions with a biologically effective dose of at least 100 Gy, using image-guided IMRT or VMAT. This study profiled peripheral blood TCR beta repertoires from stage I NSCLC patients before and after stereotactic body radiotherapy and linked the repertoires to distant failure. All patients were regarded as medically inoperable, because of comorbidities in more than ten patients and refusal of surgery in roughly 7 patients. Tumor histology was squamous cell carcinoma in seven or eight patients and adenocarcinoma in twelve. After SBRT, distant metastases developed in four of the 19 patients at a median of around seven months, while the remaining 15 patients had no significant progression. No patient received concurrent therapy alongside SBRT. Among the enrolled patients, fewer than 15 had newly diagnosed primary stage I lung tumors, while about 5 had oligometastatic NSCLC following surgical resection of the primary tumor. A total of about 40 blood samples from approximately 19 patients were sequenced, with one sample obtained before and one obtained after SBRT for each patient. The cohort comprised 13 men and five or six women with a median age of 74.5 years, ranging from about 53 to 84 years. The full study reports these points: Tumor specificity of expanded TCR clones was not determined. Unique TCR clone counts fell after SBRT (median approximately 10,000 before versus several thousand after; Wilcoxon paired P=0.011). TRBV and TRBJ usage frequencies reportedly differed by metastasis status, in two V genes at baseline and in fewer than 10 V and two J genes after SBRT. None of the reported P values were adjusted for multiple comparisons. Post-SBRT Shannon entropy and its change from baseline were lower in patients who developed distant metastases; baseline Shannon entropy was not associated with metastases. The study was limited by its small cohort and short follow-up, and the findings require independent validation.

All patients had node-negative disease on CT and PET/CT, and none had a history of other malignancies or had previously received chemotherapy or radiotherapy. At each of the two time points, 6 to 7.5 milliliters of peripheral venous blood were collected into EDTA tubes. Ficoll-Paque Plus density-gradient centrifugation was used to isolate PBMCs. Right after collection, samples were placed at -80 degrees C and kept there until analysis. Two rounds of multiplex PCR were used to amplify the TCR beta CDR3 region from genomic DNA. In the first round of PCR, primers specific to each TRBV and TRBJ gene were used, and the primer sequences are filed in Chinese patent CN105087789A. The second PCR round used universal primers. The Roche High Pure PCR Template Preparation Kit was used to extract genomic DNA from frozen PBMCs. Libraries were sequenced paired-end with 151 bp reads on an Illumina HiSeq 3000. The paper's processing steps were these. CutAdapt was used to remove raw reads lacking the multiplex PCR primer sequences. High-quality paired reads were merged into contigs with PEAR. MiXCR assigned TRB V, D and J gene segments to each contig by aligning to reference sequences. CDR3 sequences were clustered by base quality and sequence similarity to remove sequencing errors. Diversity was measured as Shannon entropy normalized by the natural log of productive TCR sequence number. To get clonality, Shannon entropy was divided by the natural log of the number of unique clonotypes, and that result was subtracted from one. The Youden index of ROC curves was used to select progression-free survival cut-offs for repertoire metrics, and analyses were performed in R 3.5.3. The public reads were run again by TCRdb, first through fastp at Q25 and then through MiXCR, and only productive beta chains were kept. Every entry covers one CDR3 protein and lists the most common genes and DNA from its rows. In this record, the V and J calls reflect TCRdb's handling and not the investigators' own analysis. In this sample the table shows 15,000 to 20,000 distinct CDR3 sequences, about 30% of which occur a single time. Approximately 31% of the sample belongs to the ten largest clones.

The CDR1 and CDR2 encoded by the germline V gene are SGDLS and YYNGEE. The CDR3, cysteine through phenylalanine, is 14 amino acids long. Only CDR3 DNA remains: 42 bases, in frame from the first base. V is cut back by 3 bases and J by 2 bases, with 3 bases in the junction unmatched. This clonotype was observed at least ten times. Its target antigen remains unknown. No quality values exist for individual bases; no much larger clone is one base distant. The input for sequencing was PBMCs, taken before or after stereotactic body radiation therapy (not recorded which). The chain uses TRBV9 and TRBJ1-2; 8 middle bases align to TRBD1. The TCR originated in a donor at least 50 years old with non-small cell lung cancer. The CDR3: CASSGRTGNYGYTF. The DNA reads as follows: TGTGCCAGCAGCGGCCGGACAGGGAACTATGGCTACACCTTC.